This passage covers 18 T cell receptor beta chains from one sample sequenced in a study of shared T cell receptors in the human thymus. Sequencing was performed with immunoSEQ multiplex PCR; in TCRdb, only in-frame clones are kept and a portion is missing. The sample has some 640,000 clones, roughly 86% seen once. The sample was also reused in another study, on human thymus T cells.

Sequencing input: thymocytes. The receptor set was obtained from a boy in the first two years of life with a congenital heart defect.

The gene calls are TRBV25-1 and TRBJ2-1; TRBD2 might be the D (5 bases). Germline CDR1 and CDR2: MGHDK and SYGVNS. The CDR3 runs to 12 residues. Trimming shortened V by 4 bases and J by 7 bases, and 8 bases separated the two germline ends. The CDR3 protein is CASSGSGNEQFF. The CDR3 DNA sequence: TGTGCCAGCAGTGGATCGGGGAATGAGCAGTTCTTC.

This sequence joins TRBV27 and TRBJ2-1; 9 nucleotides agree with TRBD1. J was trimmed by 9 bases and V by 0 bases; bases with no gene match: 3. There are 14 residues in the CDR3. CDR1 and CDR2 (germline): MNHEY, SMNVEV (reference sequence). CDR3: CASSLSQGAREQFF. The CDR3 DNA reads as TGTGCCAGCAGTTTATCACAGGGGGCGCGTGAGCAGTTCTTC.

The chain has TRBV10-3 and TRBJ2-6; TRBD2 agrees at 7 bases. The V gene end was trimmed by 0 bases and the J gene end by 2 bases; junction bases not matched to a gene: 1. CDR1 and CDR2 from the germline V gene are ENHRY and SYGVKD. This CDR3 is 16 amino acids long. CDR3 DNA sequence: TGTGCCATCAGTGAGTCAGGGAGGGCTGGGGCCAACGTCCTGACTTTC. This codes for CAISESGRAGANVLTF.

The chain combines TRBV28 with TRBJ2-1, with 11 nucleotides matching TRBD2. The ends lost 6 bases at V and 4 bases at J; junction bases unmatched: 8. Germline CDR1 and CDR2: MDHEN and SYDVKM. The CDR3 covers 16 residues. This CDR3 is CASRPGLAGLYNEQFF. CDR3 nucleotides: TGTGCCAGCAGACCTGGACTAGCGGGCCTTTACAATGAGCAGTTCTTC.

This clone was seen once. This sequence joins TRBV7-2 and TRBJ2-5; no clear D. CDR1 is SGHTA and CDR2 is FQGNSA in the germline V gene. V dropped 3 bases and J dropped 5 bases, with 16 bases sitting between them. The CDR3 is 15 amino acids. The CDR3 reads CASSLAKSPLETQYF. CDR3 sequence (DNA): TGTGCCAGCAGCTTGGCCAAGTCACCTCTTGAGACCCAGTACTTC. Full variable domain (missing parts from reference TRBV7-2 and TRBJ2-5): GAGVSQSPSNKVTEKGKDVELRCDPISGHTALYWYRQSLGQGLEFLIYFQGNSAPDKSGLPSDRFSAERTGGSVSTLTIQRTQQEDSAVYLCASSLAKSPLETQYFGPGTRLLVL.

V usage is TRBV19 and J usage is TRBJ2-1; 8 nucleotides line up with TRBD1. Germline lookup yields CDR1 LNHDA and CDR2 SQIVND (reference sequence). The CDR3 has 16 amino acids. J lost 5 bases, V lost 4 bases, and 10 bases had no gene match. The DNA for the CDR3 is TGTGCCAGTAGTAGGACGGACAGGGATGGGGACAATGAGCAGTTCTTC. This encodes CASSRTDRDGDNEQFF.

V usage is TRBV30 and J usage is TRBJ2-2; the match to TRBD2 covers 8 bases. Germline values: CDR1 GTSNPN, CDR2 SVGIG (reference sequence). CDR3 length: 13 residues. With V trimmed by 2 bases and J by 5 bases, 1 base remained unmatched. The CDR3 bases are TGTGCCTGGAGTTCTAGCGGGACCGGGGAGCTGTTTTTT. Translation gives CAWSSSGTGELFF. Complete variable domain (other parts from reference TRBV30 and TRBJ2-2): SQTIHQWPATLVQPVGSPLSLECTVEGTSNPNLYWYRQAAGRGLQLLFYSVGIGQISSEVPQNLSASRPQDRQFILSSKKLLLSDSGFYLCAWSSSGTGELFFGEGSRLTVL.

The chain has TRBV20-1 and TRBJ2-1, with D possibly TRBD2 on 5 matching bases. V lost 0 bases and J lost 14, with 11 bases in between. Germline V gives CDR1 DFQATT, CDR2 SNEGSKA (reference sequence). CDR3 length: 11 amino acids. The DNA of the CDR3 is TGCAGTGCTAGAGATTGTGGGAGCGAGTTCTTC. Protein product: CSARDCGSEFF.

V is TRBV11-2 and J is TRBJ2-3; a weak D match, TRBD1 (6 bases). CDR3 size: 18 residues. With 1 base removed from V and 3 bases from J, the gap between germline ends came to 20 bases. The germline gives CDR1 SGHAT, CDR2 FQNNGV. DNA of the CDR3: TGTGCCAGCAGCTTAGTTGGGGACCCACAGGGCAGGACAGATACGCAGTATTTT. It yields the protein CASSLVGDPQGRTDTQYF.

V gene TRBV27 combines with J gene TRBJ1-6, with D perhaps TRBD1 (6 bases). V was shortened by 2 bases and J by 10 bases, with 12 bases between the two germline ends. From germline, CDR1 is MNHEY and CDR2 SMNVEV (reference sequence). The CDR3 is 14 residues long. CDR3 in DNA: TGTGCCAGCAGTTTAGCGGGGGCAAGCTCACCCCTCCACTTT. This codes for CASSLAGASSPLHF.

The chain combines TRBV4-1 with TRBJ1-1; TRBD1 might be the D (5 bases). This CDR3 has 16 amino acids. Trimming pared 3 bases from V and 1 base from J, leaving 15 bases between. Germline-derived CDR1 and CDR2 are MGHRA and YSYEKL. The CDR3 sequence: CASSHQGSPGNTEAFF. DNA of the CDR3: TGCGCCAGCAGCCACCAGGGCTCTCCGGGGAACACTGAAGCTTTCTTT.

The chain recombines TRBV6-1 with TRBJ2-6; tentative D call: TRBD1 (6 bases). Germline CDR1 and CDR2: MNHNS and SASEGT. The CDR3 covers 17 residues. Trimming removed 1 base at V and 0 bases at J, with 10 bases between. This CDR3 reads CASSEGQVHSGANVLTF. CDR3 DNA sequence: TGTGCCAGCAGTGAAGGACAGGTCCACTCTGGGGCCAACGTCCTGACTTTC.

The DNA for the CDR3 is TGTGCCAGCAGTCGGGGGGGCGCTGGGACCGGGGAGCTGTTTTTT. This sequence encodes CASSRGGAGTGELFF. The rearrangement joins TRBV27 to TRBJ2-2, with 8 bases fitting TRBD2. Germline CDR1 MNHEY, CDR2 SMNVEV (reference sequence). V trimming: 5 bases; J trimming: 5 bases; junction bases outside the gene matches: 7. CDR3 length: 15 residues.

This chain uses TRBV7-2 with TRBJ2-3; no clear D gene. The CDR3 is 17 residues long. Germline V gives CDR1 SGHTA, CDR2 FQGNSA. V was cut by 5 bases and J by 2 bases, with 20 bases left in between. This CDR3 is CASSLREDIPNTDTQYF. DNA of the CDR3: TGTGCCAGCAGCCTCCGCGAAGACATACCCAACACAGATACGCAGTATTTT.

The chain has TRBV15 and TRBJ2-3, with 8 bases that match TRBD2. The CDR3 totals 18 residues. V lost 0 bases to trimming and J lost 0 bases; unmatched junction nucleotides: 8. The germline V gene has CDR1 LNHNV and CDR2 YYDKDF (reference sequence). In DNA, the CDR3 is TGTGCCACCAGCAGAGATATGGGCGGGGGGTGGAGCACAGATACGCAGTATTTT. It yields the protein CATSRDMGGGWSTDTQYF.

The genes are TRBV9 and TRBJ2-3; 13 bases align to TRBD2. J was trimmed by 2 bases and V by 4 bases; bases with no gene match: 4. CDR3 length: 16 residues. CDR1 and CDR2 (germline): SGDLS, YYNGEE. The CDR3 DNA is TGTGCCAGCAGCCGACTAGCGGGGGGCGACACAGATACGCAGTATTTT. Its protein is CASSRLAGGDTDTQYF. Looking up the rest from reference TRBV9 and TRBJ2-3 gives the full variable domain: DSGVTQTPKHLITATGQRVTLRCSPRSGDLSVYWYQQSLDQGLQFLIQYYNGEERAKGNILERFSAQQFPDLHSELNLSSLELGDSALYFCASSRLAGGDTDTQYFGPGTRLTVL.

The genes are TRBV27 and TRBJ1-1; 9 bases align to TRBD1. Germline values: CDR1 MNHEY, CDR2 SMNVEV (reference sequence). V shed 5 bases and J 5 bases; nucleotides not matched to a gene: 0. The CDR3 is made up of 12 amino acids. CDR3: CASSDRGTEAFF. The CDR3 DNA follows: TGTGCCAGCAGTGACAGGGGGACTGAAGCTTTCTTT.

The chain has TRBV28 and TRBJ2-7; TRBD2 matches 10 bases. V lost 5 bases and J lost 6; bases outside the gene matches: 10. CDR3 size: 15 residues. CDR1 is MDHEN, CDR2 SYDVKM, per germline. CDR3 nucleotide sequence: TGTGCCAGCAGTCCGCCCGGGACTAGCGCGTGCGAGCAGTACTTC. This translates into CASSPPGTSACEQYF.